This T cell receptor beta chain was obtained from a study of T cell responses to AZD1222 COVID-19 vaccine. Data came from immunoSEQ multiplex PCR; TCRdb stores just in-frame clones and leaves some out. The data show about 120,000 clones, 80% to 90% seen once. Worth noting for this clone: The antigen remains undetermined.

This CDR3 has 14 amino acids. Per the germline V gene, CDR1 is SGHDT and CDR2 is YYEEEE. V dropped 2 bases and J dropped 1 base, with 7 bases sitting between them. The study, taken as a whole, reports: There were vaccine-associated CD4 TCRs across spike, dominant at 160-218 and 743-854.

V gene TRBV5-6 combines with J gene TRBJ1-3; no firm D call. This clonotype was sampled from an adult in good health. Source: peripheral blood, taken on day 0 of AZD1222 vaccination. The DNA of the CDR3 is TGTGCCAGCAGCTTATCGGGGTCTGGAAACACCATATATTTT. Residues: CASSLSGSGNTIYF.